A single TCR beta chain is shown here with its context. The junction departs from the called germline gene at one end, perhaps through a read error. This sample was taken from a study of CD4 and CD8 cells across lung adenocarcinoma regions. Germline assignment: CDR1 ENHRY and CDR2 SYGVKD. This CDR3 has 14 amino acids. TCRdb reprocessed the PCR reads with MiXCR, giving one entry per CDR3 protein. The table records around 19,000 distinct CDR3 sequences, less than 70% of them present only once. Localized lung adenocarcinoma, a non-small cell lung cancer, affected the donors. Source material: CD8+ T cells from the center of a lung tumor. This sequence was found in a female donor with lung adenocarcinoma. The CD4 and CD8 labels of this study may be unreliable. This sequence joins TRBV10-3 and TRBJ2-5; 9 bases are shared with TRBD2. The CDR3 sequence is CAGSGGRDLGTQYF. The CDR3 region has the DNA TGTGCGGGGAGCGGGGGGAGGGACCTGGGTACCCAGTACTTT.